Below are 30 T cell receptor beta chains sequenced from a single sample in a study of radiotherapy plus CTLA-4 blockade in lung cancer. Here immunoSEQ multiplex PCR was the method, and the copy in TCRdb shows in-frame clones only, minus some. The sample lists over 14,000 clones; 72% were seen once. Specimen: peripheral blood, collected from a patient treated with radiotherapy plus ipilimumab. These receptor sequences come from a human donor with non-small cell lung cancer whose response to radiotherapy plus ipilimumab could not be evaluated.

This CDR3 reads CASSLGTAGNTIYF. The CDR3 DNA sequence: TGCGCCAGCAGCTTAGGGACAGCTGGAAACACCATATATTTT. The chain carries TRBV5-1 and TRBJ1-3; TRBD1 matches at 7 bases. Per the germline V gene, CDR1 is SGHRS and CDR2 is YFSETQ. This CDR3 comprises 14 residues. V lost 2 bases to trimming and J lost 2 bases; unmatched junction nucleotides: 1.

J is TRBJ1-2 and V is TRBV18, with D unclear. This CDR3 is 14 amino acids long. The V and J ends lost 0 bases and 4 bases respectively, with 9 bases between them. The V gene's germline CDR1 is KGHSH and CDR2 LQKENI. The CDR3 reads CASSPPRMSYGYTF. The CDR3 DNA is TGTGCCAGCTCACCACCCAGGATGTCCTATGGCTACACCTTC.

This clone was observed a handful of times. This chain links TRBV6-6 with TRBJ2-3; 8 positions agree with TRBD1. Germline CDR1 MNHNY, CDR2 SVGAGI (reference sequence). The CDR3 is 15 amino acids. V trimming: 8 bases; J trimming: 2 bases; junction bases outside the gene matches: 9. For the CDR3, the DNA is TGTGCCAGCCGCCCGCGACAGGGGTCCACAGATACGCAGTATTTT. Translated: CASRPRQGSTDTQYF.

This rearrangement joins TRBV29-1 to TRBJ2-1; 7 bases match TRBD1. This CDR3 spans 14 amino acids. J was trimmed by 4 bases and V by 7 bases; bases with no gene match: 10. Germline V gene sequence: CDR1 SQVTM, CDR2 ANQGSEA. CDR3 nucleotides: TGCAGCGGGGACCGGGACAGAGATTACAATGAGCAGTTCTTC. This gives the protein CSGDRDRDYNEQFF.

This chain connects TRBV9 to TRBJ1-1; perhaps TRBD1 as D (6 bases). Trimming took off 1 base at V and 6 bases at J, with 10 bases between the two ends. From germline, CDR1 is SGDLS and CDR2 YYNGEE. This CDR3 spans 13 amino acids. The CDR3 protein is CASSVRGSAEAFF. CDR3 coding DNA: TGTGCCAGCAGCGTAAGGGGGAGCGCTGAAGCTTTCTTT.

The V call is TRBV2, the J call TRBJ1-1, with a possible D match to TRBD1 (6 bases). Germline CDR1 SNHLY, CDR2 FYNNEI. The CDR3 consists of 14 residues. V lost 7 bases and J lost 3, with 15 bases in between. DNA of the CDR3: TGTGCCAGCACCTCAGGGGTCGTGGACACTGAAGCTTTCTTT. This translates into CASTSGVVDTEAFF.

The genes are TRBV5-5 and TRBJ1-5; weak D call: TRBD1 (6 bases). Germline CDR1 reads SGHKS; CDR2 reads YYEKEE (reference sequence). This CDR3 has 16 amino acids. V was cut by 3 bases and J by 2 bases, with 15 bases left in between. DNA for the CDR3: TGTGCCAGCAGCTGGGCTCCTTCAGGGGGCAATCAGCCCCAGCATTTT. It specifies CASSWAPSGGNQPQHF.

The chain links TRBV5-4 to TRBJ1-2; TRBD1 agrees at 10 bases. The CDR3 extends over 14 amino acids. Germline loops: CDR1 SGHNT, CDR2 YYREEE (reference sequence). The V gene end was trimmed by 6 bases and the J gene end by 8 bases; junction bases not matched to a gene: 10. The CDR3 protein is CASTPGQGMMGYTF. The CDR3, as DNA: TGTGCCAGCACCCCGGGACAGGGGATGATGGGCTACACCTTC. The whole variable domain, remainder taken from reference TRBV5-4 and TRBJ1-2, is ETGVTQSPTHLIKTRGQQVTLRCSSQSGHNTVSWYQQALGQGPQFIFQYYREEENGRGNFPPRFSGLQFPNYSSELNVNALELDDSALYLCASTPGQGMMGYTFGSGTRLTVV.

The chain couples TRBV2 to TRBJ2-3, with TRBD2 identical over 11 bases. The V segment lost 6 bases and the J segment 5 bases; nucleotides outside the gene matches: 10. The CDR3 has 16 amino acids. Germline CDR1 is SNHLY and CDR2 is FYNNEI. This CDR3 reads CASSETSGAGRDTQYF. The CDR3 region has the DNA TGTGCCAGCAGCGAGACTAGCGGGGCCGGAAGAGATACGCAGTATTTT.

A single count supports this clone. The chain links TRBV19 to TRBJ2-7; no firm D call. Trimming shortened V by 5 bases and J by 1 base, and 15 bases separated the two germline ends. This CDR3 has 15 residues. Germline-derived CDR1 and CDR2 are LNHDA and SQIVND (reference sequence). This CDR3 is CASSGRGSMSYEQYF. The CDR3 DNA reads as TGTGCCAGTAGTGGCAGAGGTTCCATGTCCTACGAGCAGTACTTC. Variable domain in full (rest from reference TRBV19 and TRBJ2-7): DGGITQSPKYLFRKEGQNVTLSCEQNLNHDAMYWYRQDPGQGLRLIYYSQIVNDFQKGDIAEGYSVSREKKESFPLTVTSAQKNPTAFYLCASSGRGSMSYEQYFGPGTRLTVT.

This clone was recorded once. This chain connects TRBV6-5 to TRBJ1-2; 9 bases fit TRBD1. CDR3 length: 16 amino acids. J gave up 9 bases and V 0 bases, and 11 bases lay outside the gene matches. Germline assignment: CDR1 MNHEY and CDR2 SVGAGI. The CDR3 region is CASSYSIGTGTVRYTF. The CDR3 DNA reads TGTGCCAGCAGTTACTCGATCGGGACAGGGACTGTTCGCTACACCTTC.

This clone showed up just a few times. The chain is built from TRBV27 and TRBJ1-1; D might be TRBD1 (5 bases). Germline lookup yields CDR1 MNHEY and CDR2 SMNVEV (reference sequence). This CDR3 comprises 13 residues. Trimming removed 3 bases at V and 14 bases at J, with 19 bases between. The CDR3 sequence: CASSFENGQMRFF. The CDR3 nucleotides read TGTGCCAGCAGTTTCGAGAATGGACAAATGCGATTCTTT.

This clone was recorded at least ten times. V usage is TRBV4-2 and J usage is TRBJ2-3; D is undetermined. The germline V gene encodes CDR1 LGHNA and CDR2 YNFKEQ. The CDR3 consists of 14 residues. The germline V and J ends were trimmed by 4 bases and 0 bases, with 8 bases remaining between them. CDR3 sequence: CASSPTSSTDTQYF. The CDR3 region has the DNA TGTGCCAGCAGCCCAACATCTAGCACAGATACGCAGTATTTT.

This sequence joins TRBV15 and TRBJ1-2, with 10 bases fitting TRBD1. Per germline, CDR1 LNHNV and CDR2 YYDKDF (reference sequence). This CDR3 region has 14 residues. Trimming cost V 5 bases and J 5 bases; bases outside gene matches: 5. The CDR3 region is CATSAPDRGYGYTF. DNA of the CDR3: TGTGCCACCAGCGCTCCGGACAGGGGGTATGGCTACACCTTC.

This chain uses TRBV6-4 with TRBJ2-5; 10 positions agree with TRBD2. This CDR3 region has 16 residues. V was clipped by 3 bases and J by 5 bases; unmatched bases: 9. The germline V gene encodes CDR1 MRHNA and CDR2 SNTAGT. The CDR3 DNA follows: TGTGCCAGCAGTGAATTAGCGGGGGGCCGGCGGGAGACCCAGTACTTC. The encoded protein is CASSELAGGRRETQYF.

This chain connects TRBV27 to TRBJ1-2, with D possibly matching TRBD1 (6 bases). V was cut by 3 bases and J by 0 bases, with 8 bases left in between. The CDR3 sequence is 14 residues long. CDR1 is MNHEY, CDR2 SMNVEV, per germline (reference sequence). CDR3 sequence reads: CASSLTGSNYGYTF. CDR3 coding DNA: TGTGCCAGCAGTTTGACAGGTTCTAACTATGGCTACACCTTC.

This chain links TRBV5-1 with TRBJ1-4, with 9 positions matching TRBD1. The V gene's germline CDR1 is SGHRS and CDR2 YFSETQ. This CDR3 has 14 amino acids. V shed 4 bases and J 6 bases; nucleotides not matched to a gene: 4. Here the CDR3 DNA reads TGCGCCAGCAGCGCCGGGACAGGGTATGAAAAACTGTTTTTT. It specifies CASSAGTGYEKLFF.

The CDR3 region has the DNA TGTGCCAGTAATAGACAGGGTCGCACTGAAGCTTTCTTT. As protein: CASNRQGRTEAFF. The chain uses TRBV2 and TRBJ1-1; 7 nucleotides line up with TRBD1. CDR1 and CDR2 (germline): SNHLY, FYNNEI. There are 13 residues in the CDR3. The V and J ends lost 9 bases and 4 bases, in that order; junction bases with no gene match: 8.

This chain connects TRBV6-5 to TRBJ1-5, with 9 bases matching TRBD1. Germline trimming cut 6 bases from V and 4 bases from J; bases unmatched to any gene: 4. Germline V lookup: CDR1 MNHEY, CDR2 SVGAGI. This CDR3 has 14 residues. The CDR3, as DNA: TGTGCCAGCAGGGTAGGGACAGGGAATCAGCCCCAGCATTTT. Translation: CASRVGTGNQPQHF.

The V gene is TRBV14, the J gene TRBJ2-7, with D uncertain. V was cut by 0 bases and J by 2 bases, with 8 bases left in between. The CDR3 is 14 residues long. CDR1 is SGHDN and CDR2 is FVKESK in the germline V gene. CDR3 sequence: CASSQDLVTYEQYF. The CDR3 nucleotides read TGTGCCAGCAGCCAAGATCTAGTTACCTACGAGCAGTACTTC.

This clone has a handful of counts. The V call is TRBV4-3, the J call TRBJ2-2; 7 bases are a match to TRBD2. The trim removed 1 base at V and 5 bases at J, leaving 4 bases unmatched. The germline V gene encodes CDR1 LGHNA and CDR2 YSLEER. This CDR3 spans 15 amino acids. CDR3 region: CASSQGRRGTGELFF. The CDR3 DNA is TGCGCCAGCAGCCAAGGAAGGCGGGGGACCGGGGAGCTGTTTTTT.

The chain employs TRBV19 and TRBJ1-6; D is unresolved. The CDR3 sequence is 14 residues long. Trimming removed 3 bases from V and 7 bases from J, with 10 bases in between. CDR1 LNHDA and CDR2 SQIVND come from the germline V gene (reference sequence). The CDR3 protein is CASSMSASNSPLHF. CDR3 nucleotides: TGTGCCAGTAGTATGTCTGCTAGCAATTCACCCCTCCACTTT.

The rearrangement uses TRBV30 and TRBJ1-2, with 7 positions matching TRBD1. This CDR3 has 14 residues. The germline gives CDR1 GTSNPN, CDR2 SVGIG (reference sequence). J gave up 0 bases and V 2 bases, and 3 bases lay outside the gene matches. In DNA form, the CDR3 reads TGTGCCTGGAGTCCAGGGGGAGCTAACTATGGCTACACCTTC. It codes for CAWSPGGANYGYTF.

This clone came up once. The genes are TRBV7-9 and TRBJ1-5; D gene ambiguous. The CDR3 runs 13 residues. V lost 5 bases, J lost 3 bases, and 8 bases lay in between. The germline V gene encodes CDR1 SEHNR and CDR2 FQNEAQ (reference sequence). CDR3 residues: CASSPDTNQPQHF. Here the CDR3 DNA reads TGTGCCAGCAGCCCCGACACCAATCAGCCCCAGCATTTT.

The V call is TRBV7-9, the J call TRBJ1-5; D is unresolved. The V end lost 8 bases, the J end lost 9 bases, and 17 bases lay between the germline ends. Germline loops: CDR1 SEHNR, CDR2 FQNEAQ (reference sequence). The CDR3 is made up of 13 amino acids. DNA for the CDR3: TGTGCCAGCCAACTACCACCTGAGGGGCCCCAGCATTTT. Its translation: CASQLPPEGPQHF.

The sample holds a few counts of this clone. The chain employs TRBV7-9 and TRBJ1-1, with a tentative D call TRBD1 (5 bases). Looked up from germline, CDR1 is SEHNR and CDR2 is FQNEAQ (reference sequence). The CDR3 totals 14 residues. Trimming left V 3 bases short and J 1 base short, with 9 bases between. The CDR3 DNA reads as TGTGCCAGCAGCTTTCCACAGGCGAACACTGAAGCTTTCTTT. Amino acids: CASSFPQANTEAFF.

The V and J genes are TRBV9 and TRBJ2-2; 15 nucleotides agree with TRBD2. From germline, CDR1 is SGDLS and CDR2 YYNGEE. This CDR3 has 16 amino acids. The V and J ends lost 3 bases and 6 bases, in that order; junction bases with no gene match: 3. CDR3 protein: CASSAGLAGGAGELFF. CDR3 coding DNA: TGTGCCAGCAGCGCGGGACTAGCGGGGGGCGCCGGGGAGCTGTTTTTT.

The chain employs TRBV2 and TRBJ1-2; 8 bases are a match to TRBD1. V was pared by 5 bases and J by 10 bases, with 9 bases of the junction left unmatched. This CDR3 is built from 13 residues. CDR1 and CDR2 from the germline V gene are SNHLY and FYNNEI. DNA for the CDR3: TGTGCCAGCAGTTCGGACAGGGTCGACGACTACACCTTC. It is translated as CASSSDRVDDYTF.

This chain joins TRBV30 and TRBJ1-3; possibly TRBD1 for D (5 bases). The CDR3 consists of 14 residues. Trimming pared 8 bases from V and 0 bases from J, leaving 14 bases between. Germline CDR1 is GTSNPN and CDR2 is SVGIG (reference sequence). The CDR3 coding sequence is TGTGCCGGACGCAGGGAGGACTCTGGAAACACCATATATTTT. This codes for CAGRREDSGNTIYF.

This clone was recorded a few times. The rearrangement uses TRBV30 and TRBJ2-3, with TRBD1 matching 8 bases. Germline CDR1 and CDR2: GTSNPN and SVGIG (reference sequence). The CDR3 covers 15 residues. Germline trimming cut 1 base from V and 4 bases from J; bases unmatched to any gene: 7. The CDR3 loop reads CAWSGGLQGADTQYF. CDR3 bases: TGTGCCTGGAGTGGGGGCTTACAGGGGGCAGATACGCAGTATTTT.